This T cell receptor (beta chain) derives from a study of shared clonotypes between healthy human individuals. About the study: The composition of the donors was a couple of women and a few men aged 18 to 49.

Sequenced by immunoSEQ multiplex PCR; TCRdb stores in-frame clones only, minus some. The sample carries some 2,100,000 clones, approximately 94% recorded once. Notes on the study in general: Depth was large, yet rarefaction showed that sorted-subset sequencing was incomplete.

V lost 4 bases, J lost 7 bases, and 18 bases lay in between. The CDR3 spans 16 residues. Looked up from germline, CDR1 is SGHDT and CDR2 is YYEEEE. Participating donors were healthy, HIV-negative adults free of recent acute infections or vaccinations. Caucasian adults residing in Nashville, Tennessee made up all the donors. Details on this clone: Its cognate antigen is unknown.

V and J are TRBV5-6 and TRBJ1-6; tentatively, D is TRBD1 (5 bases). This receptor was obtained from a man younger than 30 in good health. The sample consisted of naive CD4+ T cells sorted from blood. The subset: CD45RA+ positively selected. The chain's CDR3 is CASSPRVGPLNSPLHF. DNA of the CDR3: TGTGCCAGCAGCCCTAGGGTGGGACCCCTCAATTCACCCCTCCACTTT.